Each of the 15 T cell receptor beta chains below was sequenced from the same sample in a study of T cell repertoires in cytomegalovirus infection. TCRdb called the reads again in MiXCR, with one record for every CDR3 protein. Of 560,000 or so distinct CDR3 sequences detected, approximately 15% appear once; the ten largest clones hold roughly 25%. Sequencing was performed on CD8+ T cells from PBMCs. All receptors derive from a human donor in good health (CMV status not recorded). Some clones in this sample may be carry-over from other donors' samples.

This clonotype appeared a few times. The V and J genes are TRBV9 and TRBJ2-1; 7 nucleotides align to TRBD2. This CDR3 is 15 amino acids long. The J segment lost 5 bases and the V segment lost 2 bases, leaving 7 bases of the junction unmatched. Germline V gene sequence: CDR1 SGDLS, CDR2 YYNGEE. The CDR3 region is CASSVVASGDNEQFF. The CDR3 region has the DNA TGTGCCAGCAGCGTCGTGGCTAGCGGCGACAATGAGCAGTTCTTC.

This clonotype was detected a few times. The chain recombines TRBV9 with TRBJ1-4; no clear D gene. The germline V gene encodes CDR1 SGDLS and CDR2 YYNGEE. This CDR3 region has 15 residues. The V and J ends lost 2 bases and 0 bases respectively, with 8 bases between them. CDR3 nucleotide sequence: TGTGCCAGCAGCGTCCGGGATACAACTAATGAAAAACTGTTTTTT. Its translation: CASSVRDTTNEKLFF.

This clonotype has ten or more counts. The V call is TRBV7-6, the J call TRBJ2-7; D might be TRBD1 or TRBD2, each matching 5 bases. V was trimmed by 2 bases and J by 3 bases, leaving 11 bases between them. This CDR3 contains 14 residues. Per germline, CDR1 SGHVS and CDR2 FNYEAQ. The CDR3 region is CASSLRDGHYEQYF. The CDR3 DNA reads as TGTGCCAGCAGCTTACGGGACGGTCACTACGAGCAGTACTTC. Variable domain in full (rest from reference TRBV7-6 and TRBJ2-7): GAGVSQSPRYKVTKRGQDVALRCDPISGHVSLYWYRQALGQGPEFLTYFNYEAQQDKSGLPNDRFSAERPEGSISTLTIQRTEQRDSAMYRCASSLRDGHYEQYFGPGTRLTVT.

The CDR3 DNA sequence: TGTGCCAGCAGCTCACCGGGACAGGACACTGAAGCTTTCTTT. This encodes CASSSPGQDTEAFF. The rearrangement joins TRBV28 to TRBJ1-1; TRBD1 agrees at 8 bases. The ends lost 6 bases at V and 3 bases at J; junction bases unmatched: 6. The CDR3 consists of 14 residues. Looked up from germline, CDR1 is MDHEN and CDR2 is SYDVKM.

Ten or more counts support this clonotype. This chain connects TRBV6-1 to TRBJ1-1, with TRBD1 identical over 8 bases. Germline CDR1 and CDR2: MNHNS and SASEGT. The CDR3 contains 16 residues. The junction had 9 bases not matched to a gene; V was cut back by 6 bases and J by 0 bases. CDR3 sequence (DNA): TGTGCCAGCAGCCAACACAGGGGGAGCATGAACACTGAAGCTTTCTTT. Amino acids: CASSQHRGSMNTEAFF.

This clonotype was seen ten or more times. The CDR3 spells CASSWVTSGSEEQYF. CDR3 in DNA: TGTGCCAGCAGCTGGGTGACTAGCGGGAGTGAGGAGCAGTACTTC. The rearrangement links TRBV6-5 to TRBJ2-7; 12 bases map to TRBD2. From germline, CDR1 is MNHEY and CDR2 SVGAGI. There are 15 residues in the CDR3. With 6 bases clipped from V and 7 bases from J, the junction kept 10 bases outside the gene matches.

In its sample, this clonotype was seen many times. The chain's CDR3 is CASSHQGGSYSPLHF. Written as DNA, the CDR3 is TGCGCCAGCAGCCACCAGGGTGGGAGTTATTCACCCCTCCACTTT. This chain links TRBV4-1 with TRBJ1-6; D may be TRBD1 (5 bases). Trimming took off 3 bases at V and 8 bases at J, with 14 bases between the two ends. The germline V gene has CDR1 MGHRA and CDR2 YSYEKL. CDR3 size: 15 residues.

In its sample, this clonotype was seen many times. Written as DNA, the CDR3 is TGTGCCAGCAGCCCAGTAGGACAGGGTGCATACGAGCAGTACTTC. This codes for CASSPVGQGAYEQYF. The chain employs TRBV7-9 and TRBJ2-7, with 8 bases identical to TRBD1. Germline loops: CDR1 SEHNR, CDR2 FQNEAQ (reference sequence). The CDR3 contains 15 residues. V was clipped by 5 bases and J by 4 bases; unmatched bases: 10. Supplemented by reference TRBV7-9 and TRBJ2-7, the full variable domain reads DTGVSQNPRHKITKRGQNVTFRCDPISEHNRLYWYRQTLGQGPEFLTYFQNEAQLEKSRLLSDRFSAERPKGSFSTLEIQRTEQGDSAMYLCASSPVGQGAYEQYFGPGTRLTVT.

V and J are TRBV7-9 and TRBJ1-1, with 9 positions matching TRBD1. CDR3 length equals 14 residues. V lost 5 bases to trimming and J lost 8 bases; unmatched junction nucleotides: 9. The germline CDR1 and CDR2 sequences are SEHNR and FQNEAQ (reference sequence). The CDR3: CASSSRQGVWEAFF. CDR3 DNA sequence: TGTGCCAGCAGCAGCCGACAGGGGGTTTGGGAAGCTTTCTTT.

This clonotype was observed at least ten times. The rearrangement links TRBV27 to TRBJ2-1, with 7 bases lining up with TRBD2. Germline assignment: CDR1 MNHEY and CDR2 SMNVEV (reference sequence). The CDR3 length is 15 residues. V dropped 2 bases and J dropped 5; count of bases not matched to a gene: 6. CDR3 sequence (DNA): TGTGCCAGCAGTTTAGCGGCTAGCGGTGACAATGAGCAGTTCTTC. Its translation is CASSLAASGDNEQFF.

The chain is built from TRBV10-1 and TRBJ2-2; possible D gene TRBD1, 5 bases. There are 14 residues in the CDR3. In germline, CDR1 is WNHNN, CDR2 SYGVQD (reference sequence). Between the trimmed V and J ends, which lost 3 bases and 5 bases, there was a span of 10 bases. Written as DNA, the CDR3 is TGCGCCAGCAGTGACTACAGGTCGACCGGGGAGCTGTTTTTT. Amino acids: CASSDYRSTGELFF.

This clonotype has a handful of counts. V gene TRBV27 combines with J gene TRBJ2-3; D is possibly TRBD2 (5 bases). Germline V lookup: CDR1 MNHEY, CDR2 SMNVEV (reference sequence). The CDR3 totals 13 residues. Trimming cost V 4 bases and J 7 bases, with 12 bases left between them. CDR3 protein: CASSSLAKNTQYF. CDR3 DNA sequence: TGTGCCAGCAGTTCCTTAGCGAAAAATACGCAGTATTTT.

This clonotype came up many times. The V gene is TRBV6-5, the J gene TRBJ1-1; the D gene is possibly TRBD1 (5 bases). The CDR3 length is 14 residues. The V and J ends lost 7 bases and 4 bases respectively, with 16 bases between them. CDR1 is MNHEY, CDR2 SVGAGI, per germline. The CDR3 DNA is TGTGCCAGCACCCCCTTTACGGGGGGCACTGAAGCTTTCTTT. Protein: CASTPFTGGTEAFF.

This chain links TRBV5-8 with TRBJ1-1; 9 bases are shared with TRBD1. CDR3 length: 18 residues. Germline loops: CDR1 SGHTS, CDR2 YDEGEE. V trimming: 3 bases; J trimming: 3 bases; junction bases outside the gene matches: 15. This CDR3 reads CASSYFPGQGLRDTEAFF. The DNA of the CDR3 is TGTGCCAGCAGCTATTTCCCGGGACAGGGTCTGCGGGACACTGAAGCTTTCTTT. The full variable domain, its missing parts supplied by reference TRBV5-8 and TRBJ1-1, is EAGVTQSPTHLIKTRGQQATLRCSPISGHTSVYWYQQALGLGLQFLLWYDEGEERNRGNFPPRFSGRQFPNYSSELNVNALELEDSALYLCASSYFPGQGLRDTEAFFGQGTRLTVV.

This chain connects TRBV20-1 to TRBJ1-6; D ambiguous. The CDR3 has 13 residues. Deletions cut 3 bases from V and 7 bases from J, with 10 bases between. The germline CDR1 and CDR2 sequences are DFQATT and SNEGSKA (reference sequence). Here the CDR3 DNA reads TGCAGTGCTAGGACCTTGTCCAATTCACCCCTCCACTTT. Amino acid sequence: CSARTLSNSPLHF.